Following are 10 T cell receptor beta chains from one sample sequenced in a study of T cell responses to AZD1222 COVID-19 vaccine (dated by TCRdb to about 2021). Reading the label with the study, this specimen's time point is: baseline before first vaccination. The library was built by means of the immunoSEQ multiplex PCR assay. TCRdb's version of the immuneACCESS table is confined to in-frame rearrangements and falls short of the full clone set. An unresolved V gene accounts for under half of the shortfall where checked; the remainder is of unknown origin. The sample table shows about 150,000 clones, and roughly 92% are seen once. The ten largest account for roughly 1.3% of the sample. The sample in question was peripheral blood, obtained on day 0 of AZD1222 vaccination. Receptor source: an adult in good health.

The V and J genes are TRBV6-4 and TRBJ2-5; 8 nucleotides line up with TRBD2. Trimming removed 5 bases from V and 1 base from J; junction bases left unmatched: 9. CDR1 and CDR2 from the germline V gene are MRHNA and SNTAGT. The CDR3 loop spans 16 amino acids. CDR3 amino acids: CASSYLSGGLQETQYF. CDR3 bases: TGTGCCAGCAGTTACTTAAGCGGGGGCCTCCAAGAGACCCAGTACTTC.

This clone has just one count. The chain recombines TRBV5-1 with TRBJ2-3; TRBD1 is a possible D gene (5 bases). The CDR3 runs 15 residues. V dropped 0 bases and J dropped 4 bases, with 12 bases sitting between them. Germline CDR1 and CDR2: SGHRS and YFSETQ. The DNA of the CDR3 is TGCGCCAGCAGCTTGGCTTCCCAGGGCCCAGATACGCAGTATTTT. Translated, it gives CASSLASQGPDTQYF.

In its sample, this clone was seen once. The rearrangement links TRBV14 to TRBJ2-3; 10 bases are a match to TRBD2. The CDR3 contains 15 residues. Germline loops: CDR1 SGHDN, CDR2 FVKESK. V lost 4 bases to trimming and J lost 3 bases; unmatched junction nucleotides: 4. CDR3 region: CASSLQRGGTDTQYF. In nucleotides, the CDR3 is TGTGCCAGCAGCCTTCAGCGGGGGGGAACAGATACGCAGTATTTT.

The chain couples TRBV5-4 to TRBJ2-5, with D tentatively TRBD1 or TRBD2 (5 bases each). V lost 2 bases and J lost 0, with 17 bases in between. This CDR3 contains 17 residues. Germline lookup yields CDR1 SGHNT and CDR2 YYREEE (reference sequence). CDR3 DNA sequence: TGTGCCAGCAGCTTCGGGTTGGGGGATCAGTACCAAGAGACCCAGTACTTC. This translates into CASSFGLGDQYQETQYF.

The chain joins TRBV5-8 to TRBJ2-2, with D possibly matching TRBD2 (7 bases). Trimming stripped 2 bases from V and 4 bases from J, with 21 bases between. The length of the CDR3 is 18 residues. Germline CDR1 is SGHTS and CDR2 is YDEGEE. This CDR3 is CASSLPSRAGGATGELFF. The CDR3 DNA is TGTGCCAGCAGCTTACCGTCTCGGGCTGGGGGGGCCACCGGGGAGCTGTTTTTT. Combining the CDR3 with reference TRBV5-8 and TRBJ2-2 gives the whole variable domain EAGVTQSPTHLIKTRGQQATLRCSPISGHTSVYWYQQALGLGLQFLLWYDEGEERNRGNFPPRFSGRQFPNYSSELNVNALELEDSALYLCASSLPSRAGGATGELFFGEGSRLTVL.

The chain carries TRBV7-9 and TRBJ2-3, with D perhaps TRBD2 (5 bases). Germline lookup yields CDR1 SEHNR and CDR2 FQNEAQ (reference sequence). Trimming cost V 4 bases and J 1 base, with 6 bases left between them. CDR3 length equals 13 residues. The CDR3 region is CASSSLGTDTQYF. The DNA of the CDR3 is TGTGCCAGCAGCTCACTAGGCACAGATACGCAGTATTTT.

DNA of the CDR3: TGTGCCTGGCTCGGCGGGAGGTCGAACACCGGGGAGCTGTTTTTT. Its translation: CAWLGGRSNTGELFF. The rearrangement joins TRBV30 to TRBJ2-2; 8 bases are shared with TRBD2. CDR1 is GTSNPN, CDR2 SVGIG, per germline (reference sequence). The trim removed 5 bases at V and 0 bases at J, leaving 5 bases unmatched. The CDR3 sequence is 15 residues long. Full variable domain (rest looked up from reference TRBV30 and TRBJ2-2): SQTIHQWPATLVQPVGSPLSLECTVEGTSNPNLYWYRQAAGRGLQLLFYSVGIGQISSEVPQNLSASRPQDRQFILSSKKLLLSDSGFYLCAWLGGRSNTGELFFGEGSRLTVL.

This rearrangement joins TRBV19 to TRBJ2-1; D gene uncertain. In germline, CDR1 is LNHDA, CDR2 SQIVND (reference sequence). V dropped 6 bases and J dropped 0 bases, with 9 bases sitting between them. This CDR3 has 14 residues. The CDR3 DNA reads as TGTGCCAGTAGCCAAGGTACCTCCTACAATGAGCAGTTCTTC. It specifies CASSQGTSYNEQFF.

The CDR3 coding sequence is TGTGCCAGCAGCCAAGGACAGGCCCGCTATAATTCACCCCTCCACTTT. Translation gives CASSQGQARYNSPLHF. This sequence joins TRBV4-2 and TRBJ1-6; D is perhaps TRBD1 (6 bases). The CDR3 spans 16 residues. The germline V and J ends were trimmed by 1 base and 3 bases, with 10 bases remaining between them. Germline V gives CDR1 LGHNA, CDR2 YNFKEQ.

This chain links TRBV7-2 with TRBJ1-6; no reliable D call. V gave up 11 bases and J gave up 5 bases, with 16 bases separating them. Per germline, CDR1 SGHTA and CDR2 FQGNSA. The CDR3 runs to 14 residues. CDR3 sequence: CADSPQSDNSPLHF. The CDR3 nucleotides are TGTGCCGACTCTCCACAGTCGGATAATTCACCCCTCCACTTT.